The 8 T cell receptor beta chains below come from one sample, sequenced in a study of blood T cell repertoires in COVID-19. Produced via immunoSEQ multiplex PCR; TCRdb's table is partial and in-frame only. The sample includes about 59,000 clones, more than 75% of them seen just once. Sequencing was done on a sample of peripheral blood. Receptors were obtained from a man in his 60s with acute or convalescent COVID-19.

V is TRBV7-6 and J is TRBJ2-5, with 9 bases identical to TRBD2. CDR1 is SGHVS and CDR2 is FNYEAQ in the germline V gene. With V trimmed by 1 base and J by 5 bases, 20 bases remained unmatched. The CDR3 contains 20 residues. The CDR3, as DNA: TGTGCCAGCAGCTTAGGGGCCTATTCCGGCGGGGGGGCATCGCAGGAGACCCAGTACTTC. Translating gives CASSLGAYSGGGASQETQYF.

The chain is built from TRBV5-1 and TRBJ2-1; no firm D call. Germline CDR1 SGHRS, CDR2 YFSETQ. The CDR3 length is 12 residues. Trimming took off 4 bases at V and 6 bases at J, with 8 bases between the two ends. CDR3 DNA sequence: TGCGCCAGCAGCCCACCGGGCAATGAGCAGTTCTTC. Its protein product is CASSPPGNEQFF.

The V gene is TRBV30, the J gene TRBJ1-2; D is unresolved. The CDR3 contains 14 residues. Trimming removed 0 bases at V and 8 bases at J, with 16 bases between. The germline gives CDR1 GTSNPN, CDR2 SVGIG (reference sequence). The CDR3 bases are TGTGCCTGGAGTGTACCCCGGCAGAGGAACGGCTACACCTTC. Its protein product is CAWSVPRQRNGYTF.

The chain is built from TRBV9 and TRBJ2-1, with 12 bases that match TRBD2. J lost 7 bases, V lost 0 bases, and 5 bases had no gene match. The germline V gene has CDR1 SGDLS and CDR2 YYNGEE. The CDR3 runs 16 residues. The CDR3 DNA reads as TGTGCCAGCAGCGTAGGTCTAGCGGGGGGGCCGAATGAGCAGTTCTTC. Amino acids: CASSVGLAGGPNEQFF.

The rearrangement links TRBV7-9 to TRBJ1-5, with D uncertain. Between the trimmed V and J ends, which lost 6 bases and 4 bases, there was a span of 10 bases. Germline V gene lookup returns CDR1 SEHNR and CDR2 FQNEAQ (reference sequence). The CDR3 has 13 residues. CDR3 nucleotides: TGTGCCAGCAGTACAGCGGCGAATCAGCCCCAGCATTTT. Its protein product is CASSTAANQPQHF.

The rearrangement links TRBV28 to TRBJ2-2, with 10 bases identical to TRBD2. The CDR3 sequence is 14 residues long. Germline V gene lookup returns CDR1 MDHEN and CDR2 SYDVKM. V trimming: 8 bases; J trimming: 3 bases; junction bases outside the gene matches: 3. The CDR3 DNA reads TGTGCCAGCTTTAGCGGGGGGCACACCGGGGAGCTGTTTTTT. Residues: CASFSGGHTGELFF.

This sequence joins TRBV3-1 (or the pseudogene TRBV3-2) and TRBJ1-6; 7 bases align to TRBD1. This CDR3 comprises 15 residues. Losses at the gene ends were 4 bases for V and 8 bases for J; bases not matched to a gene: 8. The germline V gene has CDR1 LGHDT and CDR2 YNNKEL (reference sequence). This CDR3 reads CASSRPGTAYSPLHF. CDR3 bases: TGTGCCAGCAGCCGCCCCGGGACAGCTTATTCACCCCTCCACTTT.

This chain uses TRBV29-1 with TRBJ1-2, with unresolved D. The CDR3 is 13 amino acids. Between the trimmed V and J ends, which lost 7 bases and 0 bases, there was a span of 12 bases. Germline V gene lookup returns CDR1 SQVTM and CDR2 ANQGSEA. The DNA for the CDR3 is TGCAGCGCTCCTGGGGAGTCTAACTATGGCTACACCTTC. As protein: CSAPGESNYGYTF.